This record concerns one TCR beta chain sequence. Its target is unknown. The record originates from a study of T cell responses to AZD1222 COVID-19 vaccine. The study's findings and limits: Elevations in Spike-specific TCR breadth and depth followed administration of two AZD1222 doses. Baseline serology detected seropositivity in only five or six AZD1222 recipients.

Sequencing was performed with immunoSEQ multiplex PCR; in TCRdb, only in-frame clones are kept and a portion is missing. The sample has some 130,000 clones, over 80% seen once. Sequenced here: peripheral blood, sampled 28 days after the second AZD1222 dose. The clonotype originates from an adult who received the AZD1222 COVID-19 vaccine.

This CDR3 is CSVTGYEQFF. In DNA, the CDR3 is TGCAGCGTTACAGGGTATGAGCAGTTCTTC. The chain couples TRBV29-1 to TRBJ2-1, with D possibly being TRBD1 (6 bases). Between the trimmed V and J ends, which lost 5 bases and 8 bases, there was a span of 7 bases. Germline V gene sequence: CDR1 SQVTM, CDR2 ANQGSEA. The CDR3 loop spans 10 amino acids.